This T cell receptor beta chain is drawn from a study of cytomegalovirus exposure and HLA in healthy donors. Study as a whole: The 100 to 150 validation repertoires, a later analysis reported, used the same platform as the 550 to 700 repertoires from the first cohort.

Study-level points and caveats: A list of 150 to 200 TCR beta chains associated with cytomegalovirus was given. TCR sequences were mostly rare, though some public TCRs occurred in many donors.

The trim removed 6 bases at V and 5 bases at J, leaving 5 bases unmatched. The CDR3 extends over 13 amino acids. Per the germline V gene, CDR1 is MNHEY and CDR2 is SVGAGI. In its sample, this clone was seen a few times. Its antigen is currently unknown. Using immunoSEQ multiplex PCR, the repertoire was profiled, and TCRdb retains in-frame clones only, with some absent. Altogether 100,000 to 150,000 clones are present, approximately 95% being singletons, with the ten largest covering around 1.7%. What was sequenced was PBMCs. This sequence originates from a man aged 18 to 30 in good health and CMV-seronegative. V usage is TRBV6-5 and J usage is TRBJ2-7; 9 bases match TRBD2. The DNA of the CDR3 is TGTGCCAGCAGCTATAGCGGGAGCAACGAGCAGTACTTC. It translates to CASSYSGSNEQYF.